Listed here are 9 T cell receptor beta chains from one sample, sequenced in a study of tissue T cells after allogeneic stem cell transplantation. Clones were sequenced by immunoSEQ multiplex PCR, and TCRdb holds only the in-frame ones, with some missing. The sample has roughly 50,000 clones, around 72% seen once. The sequenced sample was sorted cells pooled from one or two spleens. Receptors originate from a pool of C57BL/6 mice in good health.

On this clone: All gene names here are mouse names. Coverage ceases 1 residue before the CDR3 finishes, and the germline J gene fills in the end. This chain links TRBV1 with TRBJ2-5, with 13 bases matching TRBD2. The germline V gene has CDR1 NSQYPW and CDR2 LRSPGD (reference sequence). The V and J ends lost 1 base and 6 bases, in that order; junction bases with no gene match: 4. This CDR3 has 16 residues. The CDR3 reads CTCSAGTGGAADTQYF. Partial CDR3 DNA: TGCACCTGCAGTGCAGGGACTGGGGGGGCTGCTGACACCCAGTAC.

With respect to this clone: The gene names given are mouse names. The read gets to within 1 residue of the CDR3 end, and the germline J gene fills in the rest. The chain joins TRBV17 to TRBJ1-1, with 7 bases fitting TRBD1. The CDR3 consists of 14 residues. The germline gives CDR1 MNHDT, CDR2 YYDKIL. V was clipped by 3 bases and J by 4 bases; unmatched bases: 5. This chain's CDR3 is CASSSDRDATEVFF. The DNA read from the CDR3 is TGTGCTAGCAGTAGCGACAGGGATGCCACAGAAGTCTTC.

This clone came up once. The gene names given are mouse names. The read gets to within 1 residue of the CDR3 end, and the germline J gene fills in the rest. The chain recombines TRBV13-3 with TRBJ1-2; D gene uncertain. The CDR3 runs to 14 residues. V lost 0 bases, J lost 3 bases, and 9 bases lay in between. Germline V lookup: CDR1 NNHDY, CDR2 SYVADS. The CDR3 DNA, read in part, is TGTGCCAGCAGTGATGTGGGCCCCGACTCCGACTACACC. Its protein product is CASSDVGPDSDYT. The whole CDR3 protein reads CASSDVGPDSDYTF.

This clone came up a few times. Gene names refer to mouse genes. The read finishes 1 residue shy of the CDR3 end, and the germline J gene is used to complete it. V gene TRBV12-2 combines with J gene TRBJ1-1; D is perhaps TRBD1 (5 bases). This CDR3 comprises 14 residues. The V end was cut by 0 bases, the J end by 4 bases, with 11 bases between. Germline V gene data show CDR1 as SGHLS and CDR2 as HYDKME. Partial CDR3 DNA: TGTGCCAGCTCTCTCCTCAGGGAAGGCACAGAAGTCTTC. The encoded protein is CASSLLREGTEVF. The full CDR3 reads CASSLLREGTEVFF.

For this clone: Mouse germline and gene names are used. The sequence runs out 1 residue before the end of the CDR3; the remainder is reconstructed from the germline J gene. V and J are TRBV23 and TRBJ2-5; the D call in the table, TRBD1, was not verified against the DNA. This CDR3 has 14 residues. Germline V CDR1 and CDR2: KGHTA, FQNQQP. The sequenced part of the CDR3 DNA is TGCTCCAGCAGTCGGGGACAGGGAGAAGACACCCAGTAC. This sequence encodes CSSSRGQGEDTQY. The entire CDR3 reads CSSSRGQGEDTQYF.

This clone has only one observation. The gene names here belong to mouse. The observed sequence ends 1 residue before the CDR3 terminus, with the missing tail filled in from the germline J gene. The J gene is TRBJ1-4, the V gene TRBV17; the match to TRBD1 covers 8 bases. The CDR3 spans 16 residues. V was pared by 3 bases and J by 0 bases, with 3 bases of the junction left unmatched. Germline lookup yields CDR1 MNHDT and CDR2 YYDKIL. CDR3 bases read: TGTGCTAGCAGTAGTACAGGGGGAATTTCCAACGAAAGATTATTT. This gives the protein CASSSTGGISNERLF. In full, the CDR3 is CASSSTGGISNERLFF. Looking up the rest from reference TRBV17 and TRBJ1-4 gives the full variable domain: DTTVKQNPRYKLARVGKPVNLICSQTMNHDTMYWYQKKPNQAPKLLLFYYDKILNREADTFEKFQSSRPNNSFCSLYIGSAGLEYSAMYLCASSSTGGISNERLFFGHGTKLSVL.

Concerning this clone: Genes here carry mouse names. The part of the CDR3 DNA that was read is TGTGCCAGCGGTGATGCAGGGGTGAACACAGAAGTCTTC. Translating gives CASGDAGVNTEVF. The entire CDR3 protein reads CASGDAGVNTEVFF. The chain links TRBV13-2 to TRBJ1-1; a possible D gene is TRBD1 (6 bases). The read finishes 1 residue shy of the CDR3 end, and the germline J gene is used to complete it. CDR1 is NNHNN, CDR2 SYGAGS, per germline (reference sequence). The CDR3 is 14 amino acids. Between the trimmed V and J ends, which lost 0 bases and 1 base, there was a span of 7 bases.

This clone was counted between two and nine times. Mouse names are used for the genes. Read coverage stops 1 residue before the CDR3 terminus; the germline J gene supplies the remainder. The V call is TRBV31, the J call TRBJ1-2, with 10 positions matching TRBD1. Germline V gene sequence: CDR1 GKSSPN, CDR2 SITVG. The CDR3 extends over 15 amino acids. The V gene end was trimmed by 0 bases and the J gene end by 4 bases; junction bases not matched to a gene: 5. The CDR3 DNA, read in part, is TGTGCCTGGAGTCTCCGACAGGGGGCAGTCTCCGACTACACC. It encodes CAWSLRQGAVSDYT. The entire CDR3 protein reads CAWSLRQGAVSDYTF. The full variable domain, completed using reference TRBV31 and TRBJ1-2, is AQTIHQWPVAEIKAVGSPLSLGCTIKGKSSPNLYWYWQATGGTLQQLFYSITVGQVESVVQLNLSASRPKDDQFILSTEKLLLSHSGFYLCAWSLRQGAVSDYTFGSGTRLLVI.

Worth noting for this clone: Each gene name is a mouse one. The CDR3 is cut off 1 residue early in the read; its end comes from the germline J gene. This chain links TRBV12-2 with TRBJ2-7; TRBD2 aligns across 8 bases. V was clipped by 0 bases and J by 0 bases; unmatched bases: 3. This CDR3 comprises 15 residues. CDR1 is SGHLS, CDR2 HYDKME, per germline. CDR3 DNA (partial): TGTGCCAGCTCTCTCCACTGGGGGAGCTCCTATGAACAGTAC. Translating gives CASSLHWGSSYEQY. The entire CDR3 protein reads CASSLHWGSSYEQYF.